The next 7 T cell receptor beta chains were all read from a single sample in a study of blood T cell repertoires in COVID-19 (dated by TCRdb to between 2020 and 2021). Libraries were prepared through the immunoSEQ multiplex PCR assay. TCRdb re-hosts the immuneACCESS table, in-frame sequences only. Its copies lack some clones; in the studies checked, an unresolved V gene accounts for under half of them, and the cause for the rest is not known. The sample table records under 300,000 clones; 83% of these occur just once. Together, the top ten hold approximately 9% of the sample. The sample consisted of peripheral blood. The receptors originated from a woman in her forties or fifties who had recovered from COVID-19.

The rearrangement links TRBV3-1 (or the pseudogene TRBV3-2) to TRBJ1-1; D perhaps matches TRBD1 (5 bases). Per germline, CDR1 LGHDT and CDR2 YNNKEL (reference sequence). This CDR3 comprises 11 residues. The V end was cut by 10 bases, the J end by 6 bases, with 12 bases between. CDR3: CATQGIAEAFF. Here the CDR3 DNA reads TGTGCCACCCAGGGTATCGCTGAAGCTTTCTTT.

The rearrangement links TRBV6-2 or TRBV6-3 to TRBJ1-5; D perhaps matches TRBD1 (5 bases). The CDR3 extends over 16 amino acids. The germline gives CDR1 MNHEY, CDR2 SVGEGT. Trimming left V 5 bases short and J 4 bases short, with 18 bases between. CDR3 DNA sequence: TGTGCCAGCAGTATACACGTTTCGGGGGGGAATCAGCCCCAGCATTTT. Protein sequence: CASSIHVSGGNQPQHF.

The chain has TRBV7-8 and TRBJ2-1, with 11 bases aligning to TRBD1. The CDR3 runs 16 residues. Germline values: CDR1 SGHVS, CDR2 FQNEAQ. The junction had 16 bases not matched to a gene; V was cut back by 10 bases and J by 8 bases. DNA of the CDR3: TGTGCCACCTTGATCTATTCCGGGACAGGGGGTGATGAGCAGTTCTTC. Translating gives CATLIYSGTGGDEQFF. Complete variable domain (other parts from reference TRBV7-8 and TRBJ2-1): GAGVSQSPRYKVAKRGQDVALRCDPISGHVSLFWYQQALGQGPEFLTYFQNEAQLDKSGLPSDRFFAERPEGSVSTLKIQRTQQEDSAVYLCATLIYSGTGGDEQFFGPGTRLTVL.

The genes are TRBV11-1 and TRBJ1-1, with 8 bases aligning to TRBD1. Germline assignment: CDR1 SGHAT and CDR2 FQDESV (reference sequence). The CDR3 has 12 residues. V trimming: 10 bases; J trimming: 10 bases; junction bases outside the gene matches: 11. DNA for the CDR3: TGTGCCAACCCCAAACAGGGGGTGGGAGCTTTCTTT. The encoded protein is CANPKQGVGAFF.

The chain recombines TRBV4-1 with TRBJ2-1; 8 positions agree with TRBD1. The V and J ends lost 4 bases and 2 bases, in that order; junction bases with no gene match: 7. In germline, CDR1 is MGHRA, CDR2 YSYEKL. The CDR3 is 16 amino acids. CDR3 sequence (DNA): TGCGCCAGCAGCCCCCTTTACAGGGGGACCTACAATGAGCAGTTCTTC. Its protein product is CASSPLYRGTYNEQFF.

The J gene is TRBJ2-1, the V gene TRBV27, with D possibly being TRBD1 (5 bases). Trimming took off 4 bases at V and 0 bases at J, with 13 bases between the two ends. The CDR3 runs to 16 residues. Germline loops: CDR1 MNHEY, CDR2 SMNVEV (reference sequence). CDR3: CASSSPRVSSYNEQFF. The CDR3 nucleotides are TGTGCCAGCAGTTCCCCCAGGGTTAGCTCCTACAATGAGCAGTTCTTC.

The chain links TRBV20-1 to TRBJ2-7; D might be TRBD2 (5 bases). V was clipped by 6 bases and J by 6 bases, with 12 bases between them. The CDR3 is 11 amino acids. Germline assignment: CDR1 DFQATT and CDR2 SNEGSKA (reference sequence). In DNA, the CDR3 is TGCAGTGCGGACGGGATGAGCGAGCAGTACTTC. It specifies CSADGMSEQYF.